This T cell receptor beta chain emerged from a study of CD8 T cells in ankylosing spondylitis. Study results and caveats: With a CD8+ phenotype, disease-linked clones were relatively rare in peripheral blood.

Turning to this clonotype: Its antigen is currently unknown.

TCRdb redid the calling of the 5' RACE reads with MiXCR, one entry per CDR3 protein. The repertoire has 150,000 to 200,000 distinct CDR3 sequences, 10% to 15% of them found once; the top ten carry 8% to 13%. Germline CDR1 is SGHRS and CDR2 is YFSETQ. The V segment lost 1 base and the J segment 6 bases; nucleotides outside the gene matches: 8. This CDR3 is built from 16 residues. V usage is TRBV5-1 and J usage is TRBJ2-1; 9 bases are shared with TRBD1. The sample was blood, either unsorted or a sorted T cell fraction (not recorded which). The sequence was collected from a female donor with ankylosing spondylitis or in good health (not recorded which). DNA for the CDR3: TGCGCCAGCAGCTTGCGCCCCGGGACAGGGTCCAATGAGCAGTTCTTC. It codes for CASSLRPGTGSNEQFF.